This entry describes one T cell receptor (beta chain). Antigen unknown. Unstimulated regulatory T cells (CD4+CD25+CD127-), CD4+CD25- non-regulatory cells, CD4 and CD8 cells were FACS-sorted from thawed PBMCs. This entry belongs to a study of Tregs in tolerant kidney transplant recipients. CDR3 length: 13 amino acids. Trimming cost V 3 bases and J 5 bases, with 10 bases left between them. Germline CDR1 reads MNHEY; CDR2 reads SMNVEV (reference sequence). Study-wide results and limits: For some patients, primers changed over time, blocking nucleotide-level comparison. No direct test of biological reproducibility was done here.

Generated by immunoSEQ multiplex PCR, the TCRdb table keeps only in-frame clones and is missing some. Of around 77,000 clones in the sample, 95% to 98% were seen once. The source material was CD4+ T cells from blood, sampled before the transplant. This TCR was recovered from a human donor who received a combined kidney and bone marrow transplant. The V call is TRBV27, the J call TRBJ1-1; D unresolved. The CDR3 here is CASSLVSSTEAFF. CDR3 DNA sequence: TGTGCCAGCAGTTTGGTGAGTAGTACTGAAGCTTTCTTT.